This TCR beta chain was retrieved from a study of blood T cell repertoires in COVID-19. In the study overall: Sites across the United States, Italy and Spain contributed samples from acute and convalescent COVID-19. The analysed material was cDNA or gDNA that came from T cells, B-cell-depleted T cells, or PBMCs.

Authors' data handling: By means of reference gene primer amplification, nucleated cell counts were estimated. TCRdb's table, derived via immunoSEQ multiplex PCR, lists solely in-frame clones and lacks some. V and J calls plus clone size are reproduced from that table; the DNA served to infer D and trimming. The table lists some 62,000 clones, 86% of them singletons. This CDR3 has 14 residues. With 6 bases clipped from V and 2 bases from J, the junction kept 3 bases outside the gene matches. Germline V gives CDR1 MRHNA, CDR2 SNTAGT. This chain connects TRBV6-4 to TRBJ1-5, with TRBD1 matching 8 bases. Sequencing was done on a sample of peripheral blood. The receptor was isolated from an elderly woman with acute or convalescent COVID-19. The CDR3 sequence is CASSATGGNQPQHF. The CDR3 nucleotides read TGTGCCAGCAGCGCGACAGGGGGCAATCAGCCCCAGCATTTT.